Shown below are 14 T cell receptor beta chains from a single sample sequenced in a study of T cell responses to AZD1222 COVID-19 vaccine. Generated by immunoSEQ multiplex PCR, the TCRdb table keeps only in-frame clones and is missing some. This table has 150,000 to 200,000 clones, around 90% appearing once. The input for sequencing was peripheral blood, taken on day 0 of AZD1222 vaccination. Source of these receptors: an adult in good health.

The chain couples TRBV5-4 to TRBJ2-5; 7 bases map to TRBD2. The V gene end was trimmed by 4 bases and the J gene end by 5 bases; junction bases not matched to a gene: 14. The V gene's germline CDR1 is SGHNT and CDR2 YYREEE (reference sequence). This CDR3 region has 16 residues. Here the CDR3 DNA reads TGTGCCAGCAGCCAATCAACTAGACTAGCAGCCGAGACCCAGTACTTC. Encoded protein: CASSQSTRLAAETQYF. The full variable domain, its missing parts supplied by reference TRBV5-4 and TRBJ2-5, is ETGVTQSPTHLIKTRGQQVTLRCSSQSGHNTVSWYQQALGQGPQFIFQYYREEENGRGNFPPRFSGLQFPNYSSELNVNALELDDSALYLCASSQSTRLAAETQYFGPGTRLLVL.

The gene calls are TRBV28 and TRBJ2-7; D ambiguous. Germline lookup yields CDR1 MDHEN and CDR2 SYDVKM. The CDR3 length is 15 residues. V was trimmed by 5 bases and J by 4 bases, leaving 18 bases between them. CDR3 nucleotide sequence: TGTGCCAGCAGTCCCGCGCTTGGGGATAGTTACGAGCAGTACTTC. Translation gives CASSPALGDSYEQYF. Filled out from reference TRBV28 and TRBJ2-7, the complete variable domain reads DVKVTQSSRYLVKRTGEKVFLECVQDMDHENMFWYRQDPGLGLRLIYFSYDVKMKEKGDIPEGYSVSREKKERFSLILESASTNQTSMYLCASSPALGDSYEQYFGPGTRLTVT.

Only one count was recorded for this clone. This chain links TRBV27 with TRBJ2-3, with TRBD2 matching over 15 bases. Germline lookup yields CDR1 MNHEY and CDR2 SMNVEV (reference sequence). Losses at the gene ends were 4 bases for V and 9 bases for J; bases not matched to a gene: 11. The CDR3 consists of 17 residues. The CDR3 loop is CASSSEPGLAGGSTQYF. CDR3 DNA: TGTGCCAGCAGTTCGGAACCGGGACTAGCGGGGGGCTCCACGCAGTATTTT.

This chain joins TRBV25-1 and TRBJ2-2, with D uncertain. Trimming pared 2 bases from V and 9 bases from J, leaving 13 bases between. This CDR3 is 14 amino acids long. Germline lookup yields CDR1 MGHDK and CDR2 SYGVNS. CDR3 region: CASSELVDDRELFF. CDR3 sequence (DNA): TGTGCCAGCAGTGAACTGGTAGACGACCGGGAGCTGTTTTTT.

The chain joins TRBV3-1 (or the pseudogene TRBV3-2) to TRBJ2-7; 12 nucleotides line up with TRBD1. The ends lost 2 bases at V and 0 bases at J; junction bases unmatched: 20. Germline V lookup: CDR1 LGHDT, CDR2 YNNKEL (reference sequence). The CDR3 totals 22 residues. The CDR3 here is CASSQHALLRDRGLTNSYEQYF. The CDR3 DNA is TGTGCCAGCAGCCAACATGCTCTGCTCCGGGACAGGGGGCTCACAAACTCCTACGAGCAGTACTTC.

V usage is TRBV5-6 and J usage is TRBJ2-6; TRBD1 matches at 11 bases. Germline V lookup: CDR1 SGHDT, CDR2 YYEEEE. The length of the CDR3 is 17 residues. J gave up 2 bases and V 6 bases, and 7 bases lay outside the gene matches. The CDR3 is CASTRDRGIAGANVLTF. The DNA for the CDR3 is TGTGCCAGCACCAGGGACAGGGGGATAGCTGGGGCCAACGTCCTGACTTTC.

V gene TRBV28 combines with J gene TRBJ1-4; D is unresolved. V lost 2 bases, J lost 8 bases, and 12 bases lay in between. This CDR3 region has 14 residues. Germline CDR1 MDHEN, CDR2 SYDVKM. The chain's CDR3 is CASSLDIVGEKLFF. In DNA form, the CDR3 reads TGTGCCAGCAGTTTAGACATAGTGGGGGAAAAACTGTTTTTT.

J is TRBJ2-5 and V is TRBV19, with D perhaps matching TRBD1 or TRBD2 (5 bases each). Trimming shortened V by 6 bases and J by 5 bases, and 16 bases separated the two germline ends. Looked up from germline, CDR1 is LNHDA and CDR2 is SQIVND (reference sequence). The CDR3 is 14 amino acids. CDR3: CASSRRQGGETQYF. CDR3 nucleotide sequence: TGTGCCAGTAGCCGGAGGCAGGGCGGGGAGACCCAGTACTTC.

The chain uses TRBV2 and TRBJ1-2; a possible D gene is TRBD1 (6 bases). The CDR3 contains 14 residues. Germline CDR1 reads SNHLY; CDR2 reads FYNNEI. The V and J ends lost 6 bases and 1 base respectively, with 12 bases between them. CDR3 loop: CASRPTGFNYGYTF. In nucleotides, the CDR3 is TGTGCCAGCAGGCCGACAGGATTTAACTATGGCTACACCTTC.

The V gene is TRBV30, the J gene TRBJ1-4, with D possibly matching TRBD1 (6 bases). Germline assignment: CDR1 GTSNPN and CDR2 SVGIG (reference sequence). Trimming removed 4 bases at V and 4 bases at J, with 22 bases between. This CDR3 is 17 amino acids long. CDR3 nucleotide sequence: TGTGCCTGGAAAGTAAATCCAGGGGAGTCTCTTAATGAAAAACTGTTTTTT. This translates into CAWKVNPGESLNEKLFF.

The CDR3 coding sequence is TGTGCCAGCAGCCGAGTCGAGGTCGGACTAGCGGGAGGGCGGGCTCAGTACTTC. It encodes CASSRVEVGLAGGRAQYF. The chain employs TRBV6-2 or TRBV6-3 and TRBJ2-4, with 15 bases aligning to TRBD2. Germline CDR1 reads MNHEY; CDR2 reads SVGEGT. Trimming removed 6 bases from V and 12 bases from J; junction bases left unmatched: 18. The CDR3 loop spans 18 amino acids.

The chain combines TRBV20-1 with TRBJ1-2; unclear D gene. The CDR3 runs 9 residues. Germline V lookup: CDR1 DFQATT, CDR2 SNEGSKA (reference sequence). This CDR3 reads CRTADGYTF. CDR3 coding DNA: TGCAGGACGGCGGATGGCTACACCTTC.

This chain links TRBV18 with TRBJ1-2, with TRBD1 as a possible D gene (5 bases). V gave up 3 bases and J gave up 3 bases, with 14 bases separating them. CDR1 is KGHSH, CDR2 LQKENI, per germline. The CDR3 is 15 residues long. CDR3: CASSPTVGGDYGYTF. The CDR3 coding sequence is TGTGCCAGCTCACCTACAGTGGGGGGAGACTATGGCTACACCTTC.

This chain joins TRBV11-2 and TRBJ2-1; 14 nucleotides line up with TRBD2. The trim removed 3 bases at V and 7 bases at J, leaving 5 bases unmatched. This CDR3 region has 16 residues. Germline assignment: CDR1 SGHAT and CDR2 FQNNGV. In nucleotides, the CDR3 is TGTGCCAGCAGCTTGGGACTAGCGGGAGTGCAGAATGAGCAGTTCTTC. Its translation is CASSLGLAGVQNEQFF.